The 30 T cell receptor beta chains reported below all come from one sample, sequenced in a study of CD8 T cells in ankylosing spondylitis. Whole-study results and caveats: In ankylosing spondylitis blood, a motif of roughly eight highly homologous TCR beta variants appeared characteristic.

TCRdb ran MiXCR on the 5' RACE reads and lists one entry per CDR3 protein. The table has around 770,000 distinct CDR3 sequences, under 20% seen once. These receptors' targets are unknown. The sample comprised blood, either unsorted or a sorted T cell fraction (not recorded which). These receptors all stem from a male donor with ankylosing spondylitis.

This chain joins TRBV7-2 and TRBJ2-2; a possible D gene is TRBD1 (7 bases). The V and J ends lost 5 bases and 8 bases respectively, with 21 bases between them. Looked up from germline, CDR1 is SGHTA and CDR2 is FQGNSA. There are 16 residues in the CDR3. The CDR3 is CASSEGLRRGRGELFF. The DNA for the CDR3 is TGTGCCAGCAGCGAAGGGCTGCGGAGGGGGCGTGGGGAGCTGTTTTTT. The full variable domain, rest sourced from reference TRBV7-2 and TRBJ2-2, is GAGVSQSPSNKVTEKGKDVELRCDPISGHTALYWYRQSLGQGLEFLIYFQGNSAPDKSGLPSDRFSAERTGGSVSTLTIQRTQQEDSAVYLCASSEGLRRGRGELFFGEGSRLTVL.

The genes are TRBV20-1 and TRBJ2-7; D might be TRBD2 (5 bases). Germline-derived CDR1 and CDR2 are DFQATT and SNEGSKA (reference sequence). The CDR3 extends over 13 amino acids. The germline V and J ends were trimmed by 3 bases and 4 bases, with 13 bases remaining between them. CDR3 in amino acids: CSARKDLTYEQYF. The CDR3 DNA is TGCAGTGCTAGGAAGGACTTGACTTACGAGCAGTACTTC.

The chain is built from TRBV20-1 and TRBJ1-1; D possibly corresponds to TRBD1 (5 bases). Germline V gene lookup returns CDR1 DFQATT and CDR2 SNEGSKA (reference sequence). Trimming left V 5 bases short and J 5 bases short, with 15 bases between. This CDR3 region has 13 residues. CDR3 sequence: CSARTGRGTEAFF. The DNA of the CDR3 is TGCAGTGCTCGAACAGGACGGGGGACTGAAGCTTTCTTT.

This clonotype turned up a few times. The chain links TRBV12-3 or TRBV12-4 to TRBJ1-5, with D possibly matching TRBD1 (5 bases). This CDR3 region has 15 residues. V lost 3 bases, J lost 4 bases, and 13 bases lay in between. CDR3 in DNA: TGTGCCAGCAGTTTGGGGCCCCCGAGGAATCAGCCCCAGCATTTT. Translated, it gives CASSLGPPRNQPQHF.

This clonotype was found a few times. The CDR3 loop is CSARQASGANVLTF. CDR3 DNA: TGCAGTGCCAGACAGGCCTCTGGGGCCAACGTCCTGACTTTC. The chain uses TRBV20-1 and TRBJ2-6; TRBD1 might be the D (6 bases). The germline V gene encodes CDR1 DFQATT and CDR2 SNEGSKA (reference sequence). Trimming cost V 6 bases and J 0 bases, with 9 bases left between them. The CDR3 contains 14 residues.

In its sample, this clonotype was seen many times. The chain has TRBV5-1 and TRBJ2-1; D remains ambiguous. V was trimmed by 0 bases and J by 2 bases, leaving 9 bases between them. Per the germline V gene, CDR1 is SGHRS and CDR2 is YFSETQ. The CDR3 covers 15 residues. For the CDR3, the DNA is TGCGCCAGCAGCTTGGAGGCGGATACCTACAATGAGCAGTTCTTC. Translating it yields CASSLEADTYNEQFF.

This clonotype was seen a few times. The CDR3 nucleotides are TGTGCCAGCAGCCAAGATTGGGGAGAGGTGGGAGGCACTGAAGCTTTCTTT. It specifies CASSQDWGEVGGTEAFF. The rearrangement joins TRBV4-2 to TRBJ1-1, with D hard to call. V lost 0 bases to trimming and J lost 4 bases, with 18 bases between them. The germline gives CDR1 LGHNA, CDR2 YNFKEQ. This CDR3 has 17 residues.

V gene TRBV7-3 combines with J gene TRBJ2-1; maybe TRBD2 (6 bases). Between the trimmed V and J ends, which lost 5 bases and 2 bases, there was a span of 13 bases. The CDR3 loop spans 15 amino acids. The germline CDR1 and CDR2 sequences are SGHTA and FQGTGA. The DNA of the CDR3 is TGTGCCAGCAGCCATGGGGACTCCCCCTACAATGAGCAGTTCTTC. Encoded protein: CASSHGDSPYNEQFF.

The gene calls are TRBV4-1 and TRBJ2-1; 10 bases match TRBD2. Germline values: CDR1 MGHRA, CDR2 YSYEKL. The CDR3 is made up of 19 amino acids. The V gene end was trimmed by 2 bases and the J gene end by 3 bases; junction bases not matched to a gene: 13. The CDR3 bases are TGCGCCAGCAGCCAACACGGCCTAGCGGGAGAAGAGGACTACAATGAGCAGTTCTTC. This gives the protein CASSQHGLAGEEDYNEQFF.

A few counts support this clonotype. The chain joins TRBV4-2 to TRBJ2-7; D gene uncertain. V lost 0 bases and J lost 1, with 7 bases in between. The CDR3 extends over 14 amino acids. The V gene's germline CDR1 is LGHNA and CDR2 YNFKEQ. For the CDR3, the DNA is TGTGCCAGCAGCCAAGAAGTGGTTTCCTACGAGCAGTACTTC. It codes for CASSQEVVSYEQYF.

This clonotype occurred a few times. The CDR3, as DNA: TGTGCCAGTAGTATAGCCGCGACAGGTAATGAGCAGTTCTTC. It specifies CASSIAATGNEQFF. This chain connects TRBV19 to TRBJ2-1; perhaps TRBD1 as D (6 bases). V lost 1 base and J 7 bases, leaving 11 bases between the germline ends. This CDR3 contains 14 residues. Germline values: CDR1 LNHDA, CDR2 SQIVND (reference sequence).

The chain has TRBV20-1 and TRBJ2-1, with TRBD2 matching over 12 bases. Germline CDR1 reads DFQATT; CDR2 reads SNEGSKA (reference sequence). The CDR3 has 14 residues. The junction had 5 bases not matched to a gene; V was cut back by 5 bases and J by 6 bases. Here the CDR3 DNA reads TGCAGTGCTCCGACTAGCGGGAGCCTCAATGAGCAGTTCTTC. Translation gives CSAPTSGSLNEQFF.

The chain joins TRBV20-1 to TRBJ1-2; D is ambiguous. The CDR3 has 14 amino acids. Germline-derived CDR1 and CDR2 are DFQATT and SNEGSKA (reference sequence). V lost 0 bases and J lost 1, with 9 bases in between. CDR3 DNA sequence: TGCAGTGCTAGAGAGGGAGCCAGTAACTATGGCTACACCTTC. It translates to CSAREGASNYGYTF.

The J gene is TRBJ2-2, the V gene TRBV6-6, with D hard to call. The germline V and J ends were trimmed by 7 bases and 4 bases, with 10 bases remaining between them. The CDR3 spans 13 residues. Germline V gene lookup returns CDR1 MNHNY and CDR2 SVGAGI (reference sequence). The CDR3 loop is CASIRFGTGELFF. The CDR3 DNA follows: TGTGCCAGCATAAGGTTTGGCACCGGGGAGCTGTTTTTT.

The rearrangement links TRBV10-3 to TRBJ2-1; 8 positions agree with TRBD2. Trimming removed 0 bases from V and 8 bases from J; junction bases left unmatched: 9. The CDR3 contains 16 residues. Germline V CDR1 and CDR2: ENHRY, SYGVKD. CDR3 nucleotides: TGTGCCATCAGTGAGTCGAGAGCGGGAGTTCCTGATGAGCAGTTCTTC. This encodes CAISESRAGVPDEQFF.

This clonotype occurred a few times. This chain joins TRBV6-2 or TRBV6-3 and TRBJ2-7, with TRBD2 as a possible D gene (6 bases). The CDR3 is 15 amino acids. CDR1 MNHEY and CDR2 SVGEGT come from the germline V gene. V lost 6 bases, J lost 2 bases, and 17 bases lay in between. The CDR3 loop is CASRWSGGEPYEQYF. The CDR3 DNA sequence: TGTGCCAGCAGGTGGTCTGGCGGGGAGCCCTACGAGCAGTACTTC.

CDR3 nucleotide sequence: TGTGCCAGCAGCTCGACCCAAATAAGCTCCTATAATTCACCCCTCCACTTT. Protein: CASSSTQISSYNSPLHF. This chain connects TRBV7-8 to TRBJ1-6; D gene ambiguous. Trimming left V 4 bases short and J 0 bases short, with 13 bases between. CDR3 length equals 17 residues. Germline values: CDR1 SGHVS, CDR2 FQNEAQ.

The genes are TRBV7-6 and TRBJ2-3; 12 nucleotides align to TRBD2. Germline trimming cut 5 bases from V and 6 bases from J; bases unmatched to any gene: 6. This CDR3 spans 15 amino acids. The germline gives CDR1 SGHVS, CDR2 FNYEAQ. In DNA form, the CDR3 reads TGTGCCAGCAGCCTCGTCCTAGCGGGAGGGGATACGCAGTATTTT. Amino acid sequence: CASSLVLAGGDTQYF.

V and J are TRBV29-1 and TRBJ2-3; D gene ambiguous. The germline CDR1 and CDR2 sequences are SQVTM and ANQGSEA. There are 12 residues in the CDR3. The V end lost 7 bases, the J end lost 0 bases, and 8 bases lay between the germline ends. CDR3 amino acids: CSGTDSTDTQYF. The CDR3 nucleotides read TGCAGCGGGACGGACAGCACAGATACGCAGTATTTT.

This rearrangement joins TRBV7-9 to TRBJ1-4, with D possibly being TRBD1 (6 bases). V gave up 2 bases and J gave up 8 bases, with 15 bases separating them. Per germline, CDR1 SEHNR and CDR2 FQNEAQ (reference sequence). The CDR3 totals 15 residues. CDR3 sequence: CASSLSNGGREKLFF. CDR3 sequence (DNA): TGTGCCAGCAGCTTATCCAACGGGGGCCGGGAAAAACTGTTTTTT.

The rearrangement links TRBV20-1 to TRBJ2-3, with TRBD2 identical over 7 bases. CDR1 and CDR2 from the germline V gene are DFQATT and SNEGSKA (reference sequence). The CDR3 sequence is 18 residues long. J was trimmed by 0 bases and V by 0 bases; bases with no gene match: 12. Here the CDR3 DNA reads TGCAGTGCTAGAGATCGCGTTGGGCGGGGGAATAGCACAGATACGCAGTATTTT. Encoded protein: CSARDRVGRGNSTDTQYF.

This clonotype was counted only a few times. This chain links TRBV5-1 with TRBJ1-2; no reliable D call. The germline V and J ends were trimmed by 0 bases and 7 bases, with 16 bases remaining between them. The CDR3 consists of 15 residues. Looked up from germline, CDR1 is SGHRS and CDR2 is YFSETQ. CDR3 sequence: CASSLEVGFSTGYTF. The DNA for the CDR3 is TGCGCCAGCAGCTTGGAGGTGGGGTTCTCGACTGGCTACACCTTC. Looking up the rest from reference TRBV5-1 and TRBJ1-2 gives the full variable domain: KAGVTQTPRYLIKTRGQQVTLSCSPISGHRSVSWYQQTPGQGLQFLFEYFSETQRNKGNFPGRFSGRQFSNSRSEMNVSTLELGDSALYLCASSLEVGFSTGYTFGSGTRLTVV.

This clonotype showed up just a few times. V gene TRBV29-1 combines with J gene TRBJ1-1; no clear D gene. The CDR3 runs 13 residues. CDR1 SQVTM and CDR2 ANQGSEA come from the germline V gene. V was clipped by 4 bases and J by 5 bases, with 14 bases between them. The CDR3 is CSVVVSEGTEAFF. The CDR3 coding sequence is TGCAGCGTTGTGGTAAGTGAAGGGACTGAAGCTTTCTTT.

The chain combines TRBV13 with TRBJ1-2; 7 nucleotides align to TRBD1. Germline V gene lookup returns CDR1 PRHDT and CDR2 FYEKMQ (reference sequence). The CDR3 has 15 residues. Losses at the gene ends were 4 bases for V and 6 bases for J; bases not matched to a gene: 11. In DNA, the CDR3 is TGTGCCAGCAGCTCCGATATCGACAGGGCCCATGGCTACACCTTC. Its translation: CASSSDIDRAHGYTF.

The chain carries TRBV4-2 and TRBJ1-2; tentative D call: TRBD1 (5 bases). The CDR3 has 13 residues. From germline, CDR1 is LGHNA and CDR2 YNFKEQ. V lost 4 bases and J lost 8, with 14 bases in between. CDR3 protein: CASSPTGLRGYTF. The CDR3, as DNA: TGTGCCAGCAGCCCTACGGGGCTTCGGGGCTACACCTTC.

Only a few counts were recorded for this clonotype. The chain uses TRBV7-8 and TRBJ2-1; D call uncertain. Germline V gene data show CDR1 as SGHVS and CDR2 as FQNEAQ. V shed 1 base and J shed 5 bases, with 12 bases lying between them. This CDR3 has 15 amino acids. The CDR3 loop reads CASSLVLQTHNEQFF. The CDR3 coding sequence is TGTGCCAGCAGCTTAGTTCTCCAAACTCACAATGAGCAGTTCTTC.

This clonotype turned up a few times. V and J are TRBV10-3 and TRBJ2-4; D remains unclear. Germline V gene lookup returns CDR1 ENHRY and CDR2 SYGVKD. V was trimmed by 5 bases and J by 5 bases, leaving 7 bases between them. This CDR3 is built from 12 residues. CDR3: CAISPTQNIQYF. CDR3 nucleotides: TGTGCCATCAGTCCGACTCAAAACATTCAGTACTTC.

V is TRBV20-1 and J is TRBJ1-1; D remains ambiguous. CDR1 is DFQATT, CDR2 SNEGSKA, per germline (reference sequence). This CDR3 contains 15 residues. Trimming took 4 bases from V and 5 from J, leaving 20 bases between them. The CDR3 sequence: CSATNFRGSSTEAFF. CDR3 bases: TGCAGTGCTACCAATTTCCGGGGTTCGTCTACTGAAGCTTTCTTT.

This clonotype has a handful of counts. The chain uses TRBV15 and TRBJ1-2; D possibly corresponds to TRBD1 (5 bases). The CDR3 extends over 16 amino acids. V lost 1 base, J lost 1 base, and 13 bases lay in between. Germline V CDR1 and CDR2: LNHNV, YYDKDF (reference sequence). The CDR3 DNA is TGTGCCACCAGCAGAGCCGCAGGGATGGATAACTATGGCTACACCTTC. This translates into CATSRAAGMDNYGYTF.

On this clonotype itself: Sequence at one end of the junction differs from germline and may be a read error. The V call is TRBV12-3 or TRBV12-4, the J call TRBJ2-7, with a weak D call TRBD1 (5 bases). This CDR3 has 18 amino acids. CDR3 coding DNA: TGTGCCATCAGTTCCCTCGGGTGGGGCCCCCCTAGAGAGTACGAGCAGTACTTC. Amino acid sequence: CAISSLGWGPPREYEQYF.